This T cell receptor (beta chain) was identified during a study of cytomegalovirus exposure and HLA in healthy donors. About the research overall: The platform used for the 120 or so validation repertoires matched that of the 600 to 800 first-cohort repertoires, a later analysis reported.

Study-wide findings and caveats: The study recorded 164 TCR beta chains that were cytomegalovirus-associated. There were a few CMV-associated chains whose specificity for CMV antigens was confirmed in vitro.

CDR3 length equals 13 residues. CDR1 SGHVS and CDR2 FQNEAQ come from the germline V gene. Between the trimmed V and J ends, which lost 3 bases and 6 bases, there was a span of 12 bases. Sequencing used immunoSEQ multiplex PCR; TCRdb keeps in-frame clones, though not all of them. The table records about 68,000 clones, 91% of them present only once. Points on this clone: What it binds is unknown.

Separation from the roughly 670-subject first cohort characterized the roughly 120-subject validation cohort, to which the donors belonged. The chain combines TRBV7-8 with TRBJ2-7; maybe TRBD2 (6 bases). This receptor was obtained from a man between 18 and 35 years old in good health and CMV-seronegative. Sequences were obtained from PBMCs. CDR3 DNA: TGTGCCAGCAGCTTGAGTCGGGACTCCGAGCAGTACTTC. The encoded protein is CASSLSRDSEQYF.